Presented here are 8 T cell receptor beta chains from one specimen sequenced in a study of long-term antiretroviral therapy in people with HIV. Samples were assayed with immunoSEQ v3.0 at survey level. The assay was immunoSEQ multiplex PCR, and TCRdb's table has in-frame clones only and misses some. The sample yields some 25,000 clones, approximately 80% seen once. The sequencing here drew on unsorted PBMCs, taken around 4.3 years after starting antiretroviral therapy. These receptors came from a man aged 25 to 40 with HIV.

This rearrangement joins TRBV25-1 to TRBJ1-5; possible D gene TRBD1, 6 bases. Trimming pared 4 bases from V and 0 bases from J, leaving 13 bases between. The V gene's germline CDR1 is MGHDK and CDR2 SYGVNS. The CDR3 runs 16 residues. The CDR3 region is CASSAGQQYSNQPQHF. As DNA, the CDR3 is TGTGCCAGCAGTGCCGGACAGCAGTATAGCAATCAGCCCCAGCATTTT.

The CDR3 region has the DNA TGTGCCAGCGCCAGACTAGCGGGAGGTAGCACAGATACGCAGTATTTT. This encodes CASARLAGGSTDTQYF. The chain couples TRBV27 to TRBJ2-3; TRBD2 agrees at 13 bases. The V and J ends lost 8 bases and 0 bases, in that order; junction bases with no gene match: 5. From germline, CDR1 is MNHEY and CDR2 SMNVEV (reference sequence). The CDR3 has 16 amino acids.

The rearrangement links TRBV6-5 to TRBJ2-5; 10 bases line up with TRBD2. Germline CDR1 MNHEY, CDR2 SVGAGI. V shed 5 bases, J shed 5 bases, and the junction held 8 bases outside the gene matches. CDR3 length: 15 amino acids. The CDR3 coding sequence is TGTGCCAGCAGTCCTCGAGGTAGCGGGGGGGAGACCCAGTACTTC. It encodes CASSPRGSGGETQYF.

The chain joins TRBV7-9 to TRBJ2-3, with 8 nucleotides matching TRBD2. The J segment lost 3 bases and the V segment lost 2 bases, leaving 7 bases of the junction unmatched. The CDR3 length is 16 residues. The germline CDR1 and CDR2 sequences are SEHNR and FQNEAQ (reference sequence). The CDR3 region is CASSLPRGVPTDTQYF. The CDR3 bases are TGTGCCAGCAGCTTACCGCGGGGGGTCCCGACAGATACGCAGTATTTT.

V is TRBV7-9 and J is TRBJ2-5; D possibly uses TRBD1 or TRBD2 (6 bases each). The CDR3 has 14 amino acids. V was cut by 6 bases and J by 5 bases, with 16 bases left in between. CDR1 is SEHNR, CDR2 FQNEAQ, per germline (reference sequence). CDR3 region: CASRQGGGRETQYF. DNA for the CDR3: TGTGCCAGCAGACAGGGAGGAGGGAGGGAGACCCAGTACTTC.

The chain uses TRBV9 and TRBJ1-2; 9 bases fit TRBD1. The CDR3 extends over 16 amino acids. CDR1 is SGDLS and CDR2 is YYNGEE in the germline V gene. The trim removed 0 bases at V and 1 base at J, leaving 4 bases unmatched. The CDR3 bases are TGTGCCAGCAGCGTAGGGGGACAGGGCTTTAACTATGGCTACACCTTC. This translates into CASSVGGQGFNYGYTF.

By proportion, this clone is medium-sized. The chain couples TRBV9 to TRBJ1-1; D is uncertain. CDR1 is SGDLS, CDR2 YYNGEE, per germline. Trimming removed 0 bases at V and 1 base at J, with 10 bases between. This CDR3 has 15 amino acids. Here the CDR3 DNA reads TGTGCCAGCAGCGTAGGGTCTGACGGGAACACTGAAGCTTTCTTT. The encoded protein is CASSVGSDGNTEAFF.

This rearrangement joins TRBV11-2 to TRBJ2-2; TRBD2 aligns across 8 bases. Germline-derived CDR1 and CDR2 are SGHAT and FQNNGV. This CDR3 has 17 residues. After removal of 2 bases from V and 5 bases from J, the junction contained 10 bases not matched to a gene. The CDR3 protein is CASSLSVRGLVTGELFF. DNA of the CDR3: TGTGCCAGCAGCTTAAGTGTTCGGGGACTAGTTACCGGGGAGCTGTTTTTT. The whole variable domain, remainder taken from reference TRBV11-2 and TRBJ2-2, is EAGVAQSPRYKIIEKRQSVAFWCNPISGHATLYWYQQILGQGPKLLIQFQNNGVVDDSQLPKDRFSAERLKGVDSTLKIQPAKLEDSAVYLCASSLSVRGLVTGELFFGEGSRLTVL.